Listed here is a single T cell receptor (beta chain). The antigen remains undetermined. These data originate in a study of cytomegalovirus exposure and HLA in healthy donors. Study-level results: Subsequent analysis showed first-cohort TCR clusters tending to co-occur in over a hundred validation repertoires. The dataset shows that most TCR sequences were rare, while some public TCRs occurred in many donors.

Sequencing used immunoSEQ multiplex PCR; TCRdb keeps in-frame clones, though not all of them. The sample lists about 56,000 clones; roughly 87% were seen once. Among the 120 or so subjects of the validation cohort, separate from the approximately 660-subject first cohort, were the donors. The CDR3 is 14 residues long. V was shortened by 3 bases and J by 2 bases, with 8 bases between the two germline ends. Germline values: CDR1 SNHLY, CDR2 FYNNEI. The sequence was obtained from a woman aged 18-29 years in good health and CMV-seronegative. This chain connects TRBV2 to TRBJ1-5; D gene uncertain. The sequenced sample was PBMCs. The CDR3 DNA sequence: TGTGCCAGCAGTGACAACTCGGGCAATCAGCCCCAGCATTTT. It encodes CASSDNSGNQPQHF. Complete variable domain (other parts from reference TRBV2 and TRBJ1-5): EPEVTQTPSHQVTQMGQEVILRCVPISNHLYFYWYRQILGQKVEFLVSFYNNEISEKSEIFDDQFSVERPDGSNFTLKIRSTKLEDSAMYFCASSDNSGNQPQHFGDGTRLSIL.